This T cell receptor (beta chain) was obtained from a study of radiotherapy plus CTLA-4 blockade in lung cancer. Across the whole study: Among patients, over 15% showed objective responses, and roughly 30% had disease control. Overall study findings and caveats: Reportedly, early blood T cell clone dynamics best predicted response, with interferon-beta. After radiotherapy and ipilimumab, tumor-derived clones expanded in peripheral blood.

V shed 0 bases and J shed 4 bases, with 17 bases lying between them. The CDR3 extends over 16 amino acids. Germline V gene data show CDR1 as GTSNPN and CDR2 as SVGIG (reference sequence). Concerning this clone: What it recognizes is unknown.

Sequenced by immunoSEQ multiplex PCR; TCRdb stores in-frame clones only, minus some. Of about 55,000 clones listed, about 80% are singletons. The chain couples TRBV30 to TRBJ2-3; maybe TRBD2 (5 bases). The receptor was derived from a human donor with non-small cell lung cancer whose response to radiotherapy plus ipilimumab could not be evaluated. Specimen: peripheral blood, collected from a patient treated with radiotherapy plus ipilimumab. The CDR3 DNA is TGTGCCTGGAGTGTCGATTCTAGAGGGTCTCCAGATACGCAGTATTTT. This gives the protein CAWSVDSRGSPDTQYF. The full variable domain, in which reference TRBV30 and TRBJ2-3 provide the parts outside the CDR3, is SQTIHQWPATLVQPVGSPLSLECTVEGTSNPNLYWYRQAAGRGLQLLFYSVGIGQISSEVPQNLSASRPQDRQFILSSKKLLLSDSGFYLCAWSVDSRGSPDTQYFGPGTRLTVL.